This record concerns one T cell receptor (beta chain) sequence. Negative magnetic isolation gave CD8+ and CD4+ cells; FACS enriched CD8+ TEMRA. This entry comes from a study of CD8 T cells in Susac syndrome. The germline V gene encodes CDR1 SGHAT and CDR2 FQDESV (reference sequence). V lost 7 bases to trimming and J lost 9 bases; unmatched junction nucleotides: 17. The CDR3 contains 17 residues. Random hexamers were used to reverse transcribe an amount of about 0.45 to 1 ug RNA. immunoSEQ multiplex PCR amplified TCR beta CDR3 across 54 Vbeta, 13 Jbeta. TCRdb re-called the immunoSEQ multiplex PCR reads with MiXCR, one entry per CDR3 protein. The repertoire holds about 200,000 distinct CDR3 sequences, with 85% to 95% as singletons.

Sample: CD4+ T cells from PBMCs. The chain is built from TRBV11-1 and TRBJ2-1; 11 nucleotides agree with TRBD2. This clonotype was sampled from a human donor in good health. As DNA, the CDR3 is TGTGCCAGCACCAGAGCCGATCAGTGGCTAGCGGGAGGTGAGCAGTTCTTC. The encoded protein is CASTRADQWLAGGEQFF.